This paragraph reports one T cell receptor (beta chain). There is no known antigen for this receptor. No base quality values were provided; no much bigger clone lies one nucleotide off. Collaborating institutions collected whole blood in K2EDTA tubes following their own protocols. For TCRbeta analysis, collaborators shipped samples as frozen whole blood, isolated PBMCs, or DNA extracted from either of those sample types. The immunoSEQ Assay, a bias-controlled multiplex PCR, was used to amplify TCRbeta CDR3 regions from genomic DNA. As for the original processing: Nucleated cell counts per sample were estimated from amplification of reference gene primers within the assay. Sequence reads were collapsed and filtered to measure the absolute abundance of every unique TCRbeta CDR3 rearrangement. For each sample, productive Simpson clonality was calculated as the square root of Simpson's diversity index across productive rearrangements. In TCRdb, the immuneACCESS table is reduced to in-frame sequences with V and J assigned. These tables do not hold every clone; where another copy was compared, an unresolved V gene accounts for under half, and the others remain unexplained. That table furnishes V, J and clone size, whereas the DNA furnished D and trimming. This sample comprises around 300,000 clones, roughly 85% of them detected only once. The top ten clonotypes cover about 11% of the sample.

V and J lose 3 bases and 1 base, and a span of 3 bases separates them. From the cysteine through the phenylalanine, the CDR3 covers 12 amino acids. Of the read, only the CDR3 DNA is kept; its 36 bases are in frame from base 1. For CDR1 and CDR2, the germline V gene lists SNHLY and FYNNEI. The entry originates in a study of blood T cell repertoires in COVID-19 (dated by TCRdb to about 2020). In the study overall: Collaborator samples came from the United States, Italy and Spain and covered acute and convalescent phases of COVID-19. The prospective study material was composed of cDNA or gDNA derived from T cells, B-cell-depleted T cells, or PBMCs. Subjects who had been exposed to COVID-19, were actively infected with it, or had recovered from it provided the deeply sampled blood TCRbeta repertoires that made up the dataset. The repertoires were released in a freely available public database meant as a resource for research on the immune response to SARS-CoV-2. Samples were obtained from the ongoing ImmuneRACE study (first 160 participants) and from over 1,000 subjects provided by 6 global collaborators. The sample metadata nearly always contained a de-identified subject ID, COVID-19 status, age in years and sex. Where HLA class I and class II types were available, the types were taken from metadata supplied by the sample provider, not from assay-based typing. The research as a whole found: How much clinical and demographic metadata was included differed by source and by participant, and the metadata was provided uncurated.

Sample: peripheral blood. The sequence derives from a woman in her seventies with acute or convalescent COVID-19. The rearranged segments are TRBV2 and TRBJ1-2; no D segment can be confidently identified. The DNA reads TGTGCCAGCAGTGACCATAACTATGGCTACACCTTC. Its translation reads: CASSDHNYGYTF.